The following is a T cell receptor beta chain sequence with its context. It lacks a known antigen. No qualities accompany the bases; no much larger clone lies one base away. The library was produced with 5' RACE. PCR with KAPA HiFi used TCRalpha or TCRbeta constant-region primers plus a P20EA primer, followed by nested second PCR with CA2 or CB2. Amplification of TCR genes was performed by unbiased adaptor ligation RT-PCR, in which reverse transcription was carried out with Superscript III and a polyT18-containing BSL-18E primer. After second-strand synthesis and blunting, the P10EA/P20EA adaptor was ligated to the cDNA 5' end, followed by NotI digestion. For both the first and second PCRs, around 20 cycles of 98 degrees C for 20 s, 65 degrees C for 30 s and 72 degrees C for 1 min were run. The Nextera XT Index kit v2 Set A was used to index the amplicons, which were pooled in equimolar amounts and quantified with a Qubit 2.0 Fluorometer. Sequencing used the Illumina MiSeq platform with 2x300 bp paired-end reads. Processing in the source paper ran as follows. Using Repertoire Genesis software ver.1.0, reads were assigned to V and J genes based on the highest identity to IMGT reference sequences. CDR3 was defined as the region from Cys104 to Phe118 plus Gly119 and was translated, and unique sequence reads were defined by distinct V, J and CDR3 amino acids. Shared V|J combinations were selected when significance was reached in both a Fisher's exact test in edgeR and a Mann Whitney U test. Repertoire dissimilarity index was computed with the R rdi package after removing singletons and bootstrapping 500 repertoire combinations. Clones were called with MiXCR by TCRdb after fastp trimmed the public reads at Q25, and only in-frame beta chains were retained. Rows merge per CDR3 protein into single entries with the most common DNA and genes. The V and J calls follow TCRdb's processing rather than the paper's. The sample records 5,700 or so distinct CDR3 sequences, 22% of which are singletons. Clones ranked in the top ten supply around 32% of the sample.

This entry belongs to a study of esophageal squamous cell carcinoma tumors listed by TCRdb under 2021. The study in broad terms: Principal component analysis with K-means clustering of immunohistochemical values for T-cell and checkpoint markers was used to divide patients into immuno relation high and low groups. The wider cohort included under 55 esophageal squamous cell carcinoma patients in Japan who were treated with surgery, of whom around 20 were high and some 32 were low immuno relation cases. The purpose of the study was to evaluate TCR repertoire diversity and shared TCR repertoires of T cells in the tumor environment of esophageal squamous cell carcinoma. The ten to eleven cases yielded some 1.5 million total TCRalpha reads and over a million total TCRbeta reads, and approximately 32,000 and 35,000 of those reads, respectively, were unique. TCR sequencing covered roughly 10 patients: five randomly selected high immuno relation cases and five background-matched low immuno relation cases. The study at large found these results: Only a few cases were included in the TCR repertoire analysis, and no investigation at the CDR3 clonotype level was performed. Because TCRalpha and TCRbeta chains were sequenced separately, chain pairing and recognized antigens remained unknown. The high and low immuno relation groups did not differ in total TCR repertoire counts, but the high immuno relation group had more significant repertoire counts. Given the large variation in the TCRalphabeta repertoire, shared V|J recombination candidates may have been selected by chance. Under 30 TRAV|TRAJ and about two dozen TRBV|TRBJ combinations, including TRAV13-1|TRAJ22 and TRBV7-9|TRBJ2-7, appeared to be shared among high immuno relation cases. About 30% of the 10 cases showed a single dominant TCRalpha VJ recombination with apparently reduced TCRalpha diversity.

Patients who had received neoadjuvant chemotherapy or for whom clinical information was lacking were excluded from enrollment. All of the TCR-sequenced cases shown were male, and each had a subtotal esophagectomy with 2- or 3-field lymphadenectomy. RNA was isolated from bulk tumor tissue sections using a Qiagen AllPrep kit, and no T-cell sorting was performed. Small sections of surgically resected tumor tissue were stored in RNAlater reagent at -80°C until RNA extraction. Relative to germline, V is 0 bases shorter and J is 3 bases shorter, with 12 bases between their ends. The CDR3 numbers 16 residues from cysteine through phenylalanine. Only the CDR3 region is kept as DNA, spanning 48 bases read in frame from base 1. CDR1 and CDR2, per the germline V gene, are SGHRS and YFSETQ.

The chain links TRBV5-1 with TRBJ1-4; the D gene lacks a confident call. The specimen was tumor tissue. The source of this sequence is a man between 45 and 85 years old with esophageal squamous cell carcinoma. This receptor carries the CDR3 CASSLGGIGPNEKLFF. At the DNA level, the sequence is TGCGCCAGCAGCTTGGGAGGAATAGGGCCTAATGAAAAACTGTTTTTT.